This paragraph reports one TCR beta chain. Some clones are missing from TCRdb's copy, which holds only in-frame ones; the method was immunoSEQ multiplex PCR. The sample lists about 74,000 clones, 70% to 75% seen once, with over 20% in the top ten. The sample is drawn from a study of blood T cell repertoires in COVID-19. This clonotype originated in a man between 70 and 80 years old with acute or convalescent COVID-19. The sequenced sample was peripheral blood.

The CDR3 DNA reads as TGTGCCAGCAGCCAAGTCCCAGGGGGTACGCAGTATTTT. Its translation is CASSQVPGGTQYF. The chain is built from TRBV14 and TRBJ2-3; 7 nucleotides match TRBD1. This CDR3 comprises 13 residues. V dropped 1 base and J dropped 8; count of bases not matched to a gene: 3. Germline V gives CDR1 SGHDN, CDR2 FVKESK.